This entry lists 14 T cell receptor beta chains sequenced from one sample in a study of T cells in Graves' hyperthyroidism and ophthalmopathy (dated by TCRdb to the late 2010s). The library was produced with multiplex PCR. TCRdb lists the instrument as Illumina HiSeq 2000. The TCR beta CDR3 regions were amplified from RNA transcripts. The first round of RT-PCR for the TCR CDR3 was performed with the HTBI primer set and the Qiagen OneStep RT-PCR kit. TCRdb's own reprocessing of the public reads used fastp at Q25 and MiXCR and kept productive beta chains. Here each entry gathers all rows of one CDR3 protein and keeps the most common genes and DNA. The sample contains roughly 300,000 distinct CDR3 sequences, more than 11% of them found a single time. Clones ranked in the top ten supply around 23% of the sample. The sample comprised blood. The receptors derive from a woman under 40 with Graves' hyperthyroidism.

This clonotype has at least ten counts. The rearrangement links TRBV28 to TRBJ2-6; 12 bases line up with TRBD1. CDR3 length: 19 amino acids. CDR1 is MDHEN and CDR2 is SYDVKM in the germline V gene. Trimming cost V 5 bases and J 4 bases; bases outside gene matches: 12. CDR3 sequence reads: CASSGFTGQGARGANVLTF. The CDR3 bases are TGTGCCAGCAGTGGATTTACGGGACAGGGGGCGCGCGGGGCCAACGTCCTGACTTTC.

V usage is TRBV29-1 and J usage is TRBJ2-7; a possible D gene is TRBD1 (5 bases). This CDR3 is 13 amino acids long. Deletions cut 1 base from V and 2 bases from J, with 9 bases between. Germline V gene data show CDR1 as SQVTM and CDR2 as ANQGSEA. As DNA, the CDR3 is TGCAGCGTTGAAGTGACAGCCGCCTACGAGCAGTACTTC. This codes for CSVEVTAAYEQYF.

This clonotype turned up a few times. V usage is TRBV10-2 and J usage is TRBJ1-1, with a weak D call TRBD1 (5 bases). The V gene lost 2 bases and the J gene lost 5 bases, with 12 bases spanning the gap. CDR1 WSHSY and CDR2 SAAADI come from the germline V gene. CDR3 length: 14 amino acids. The CDR3 loop reads CASSEDWGITEAFF. The CDR3 nucleotides read TGCGCCAGCAGTGAGGATTGGGGCATTACTGAAGCTTTCTTT.

This clonotype occurred many times. As DNA, the CDR3 is TGTGCCAGCAGGGAAGGGGGACTAGCGGGAGCCACCGGGGAGCTGTTTTTT. Translated: CASREGGLAGATGELFF. The V call is TRBV12-3 or TRBV12-4, the J call TRBJ2-2, with 14 bases aligning to TRBD2. Trimming cost V 6 bases and J 4 bases; bases outside gene matches: 7. The CDR3 is 17 amino acids.

This clonotype has at least ten counts. This chain joins TRBV24-1 and TRBJ2-2, with 7 positions matching TRBD2. V was clipped by 1 base and J by 0 bases; unmatched bases: 1. CDR1 and CDR2 from the germline V gene are KGHDR and SFDVKD. This CDR3 is 16 amino acids long. The CDR3 spells CATSDFGRTNTGELFF. In nucleotides, the CDR3 is TGTGCCACCAGTGATTTCGGGAGGACGAACACCGGGGAGCTGTTTTTT.

V gene TRBV30 combines with J gene TRBJ2-7; D uncertain. CDR1 is GTSNPN, CDR2 SVGIG, per germline (reference sequence). Trimming shortened V by 1 base and J by 6 bases, and 28 bases separated the two germline ends. The CDR3 is made up of 18 amino acids. CDR3 nucleotide sequence: TGTGCCTGGAGTGAGTTACCCTTAGGAGCCCTTGGCCATTGCGAGCAGTACTTC. It specifies CAWSELPLGALGHCEQYF.

This clonotype was picked up many times. The chain employs TRBV2 and TRBJ1-2; a possible D gene is TRBD1 (6 bases). V was cut by 4 bases and J by 4 bases, with 16 bases left in between. Germline V CDR1 and CDR2: SNHLY, FYNNEI. The CDR3 extends over 15 amino acids. In DNA form, the CDR3 reads TGTGCCAGCAGTGGGGTTAGGGGGGGAGCCTATGGCTACACCTTC. Its protein product is CASSGVRGGAYGYTF.

The chain combines TRBV10-1 with TRBJ1-5; 9 bases agree with TRBD1. Germline lookup yields CDR1 WNHNN and CDR2 SYGVQD (reference sequence). The CDR3 spans 16 residues. V shed 6 bases, J shed 4 bases, and the junction held 10 bases outside the gene matches. CDR3 nucleotide sequence: TGCGCCAGCAGGGGGGAAGGGACAGGGATAAATCAGCCCCAGCATTTT. Its translation is CASRGEGTGINQPQHF.

This clonotype appeared many times. V and J are TRBV20-1 and TRBJ2-1; 8 bases match TRBD2. Germline CDR1 and CDR2: DFQATT and SNEGSKA (reference sequence). The junction had 8 bases not matched to a gene; V was cut back by 6 bases and J by 7 bases. The CDR3 contains 13 residues. The CDR3 spells CSATSGSMNEQFF. As DNA, the CDR3 is TGCAGTGCCACGAGCGGGAGTATGAATGAGCAGTTCTTC.

In its sample, this clonotype was seen a few times. The gene calls are TRBV28 and TRBJ2-4; D is unclear. Germline V gene sequence: CDR1 MDHEN, CDR2 SYDVKM. V shed 6 bases and J shed 2 bases, with 14 bases lying between them. This CDR3 region has 15 residues. The CDR3 region is CASSPRQRPKNIQYF. The CDR3 nucleotides are TGTGCCAGCAGCCCCCGGCAGCGCCCCAAAAACATTCAGTACTTC.

The chain uses TRBV19 and TRBJ1-1; D is uncertain. The CDR3 extends over 14 amino acids. V lost 4 bases, J lost 1 base, and 10 bases lay in between. Germline CDR1 reads LNHDA; CDR2 reads SQIVND (reference sequence). The CDR3 DNA is TGTGCCAGTAGTAAGAATCCACCGAACACTGAAGCTTTCTTT. Translating it yields CASSKNPPNTEAFF.

The chain carries TRBV15 and TRBJ1-6, with no clear D. The germline V gene encodes CDR1 LNHNV and CDR2 YYDKDF (reference sequence). The length of the CDR3 is 14 residues. The V gene lost 0 bases and the J gene lost 8 bases, with 8 bases spanning the gap. CDR3 in amino acids: CATSRDLKHSPLHF. CDR3 sequence (DNA): TGTGCCACCAGCAGAGATCTAAAGCATTCACCCCTCCACTTT.

This clonotype showed up many times. V and J are TRBV6-2 or TRBV6-3 and TRBJ2-1, with a weak D call TRBD2 (6 bases). Germline V gives CDR1 MNHEY, CDR2 SVGEGT. The CDR3 loop spans 15 amino acids. With 5 bases removed from V and 2 bases from J, the gap between germline ends came to 13 bases. The CDR3 reads CASSSRDSPYNEQFF. DNA for the CDR3: TGTGCCAGCAGTAGCCGGGACTCACCCTACAATGAGCAGTTCTTC.

This clonotype occurred many times. This sequence joins TRBV28 and TRBJ1-6; 7 positions agree with TRBD1. The germline gives CDR1 MDHEN, CDR2 SYDVKM. The CDR3 consists of 15 residues. The ends lost 6 bases at V and 7 bases at J; junction bases unmatched: 9. The CDR3, as DNA: TGTGCCAGCAGCCCAGACAGGGAGAAGAATTCACCCCTCCACTTT. It codes for CASSPDREKNSPLHF.